Presented here are 30 T cell receptor beta chains from one specimen sequenced in a study of siplizumab effects on memory and regulatory T cells. The repertoire was sequenced with immunoSEQ multiplex PCR; TCRdb's copy has only in-frame clones and lacks some. The table lists around 68,000 clones, roughly 88% of them singletons. The sequenced material came from Tregs sorted from blood. The receptor source for this set is a human donor in good health.

This clone has a handful of counts. The DNA of the CDR3 is TGTGCTAGTGGCCTGGAGGCCTACGGCTACACCTTC. The encoded protein is CASGLEAYGYTF. This chain uses TRBV12-5 with TRBJ1-2; D is uncertain. With 6 bases removed from V and 8 bases from J, the gap between germline ends came to 13 bases. This CDR3 comprises 12 residues. Germline lookup yields CDR1 LGHNT and CDR2 FRNRAP.

CDR3 DNA: TGCGCCAGCACCCAGGTAGGCGACTCCTACAATGAGCAGTTCTTC. Its protein product is CASTQVGDSYNEQFF. The chain employs TRBV5-1 and TRBJ2-1; no clear D. Per germline, CDR1 SGHRS and CDR2 YFSETQ. This CDR3 comprises 15 residues. The V gene lost 6 bases and the J gene lost 0 bases, with 13 bases spanning the gap.

This sequence joins TRBV7-9 and TRBJ1-2, with 9 bases identical to TRBD1. V lost 3 bases, J lost 8 bases, and 13 bases stayed unmatched. Germline V CDR1 and CDR2: SEHNR, FQNEAQ (reference sequence). This CDR3 spans 16 amino acids. The CDR3 is CASSFSTGGKAGGYTF. CDR3 sequence (DNA): TGTGCCAGCAGCTTTTCGACAGGGGGAAAGGCCGGAGGCTACACCTTC. Based on the CDR3 plus reference TRBV7-9 and TRBJ1-2, the full variable domain is DTGVSQNPRHKITKRGQNVTFRCDPISEHNRLYWYRQTLGQGPEFLTYFQNEAQLEKSRLLSDRFSAERPKGSFSTLEIQRTEQGDSAMYLCASSFSTGGKAGGYTFGSGTRLTVV.

This chain links TRBV30 with TRBJ2-7, with D maybe TRBD2 (6 bases). Germline V gene lookup returns CDR1 GTSNPN and CDR2 SVGIG (reference sequence). CDR3 length: 13 residues. Trimming took off 1 base at V and 3 bases at J, with 10 bases between the two ends. Written as DNA, the CDR3 is TGTGCCTGGAGTGCGGGAGAGGTCTACGAGCAGTACTTC. Encoded protein: CAWSAGEVYEQYF.

The chain links TRBV6-1 to TRBJ2-7; no reliable D call. Germline CDR1 and CDR2: MNHNS and SASEGT. Trimming pared 4 bases from V and 6 bases from J, leaving 13 bases between. This CDR3 has 13 residues. CDR3 protein: CASSGQVFSEQYF. The DNA of the CDR3 is TGTGCCAGCAGTGGCCAAGTGTTCAGCGAGCAGTACTTC.

This chain connects TRBV7-2 to TRBJ2-2; possible D gene TRBD2, 6 bases. Germline lookup yields CDR1 SGHTA and CDR2 FQGNSA. The CDR3 totals 12 residues. Trimming took off 4 bases at V and 9 bases at J, with 9 bases between the two ends. The CDR3 DNA is TGTGCCAGCAGCTCCGGAGGGTGGGAGCTGTTTTTT. Its translation is CASSSGGWELFF.

This chain connects TRBV11-2 to TRBJ2-3, with TRBD2 matching over 11 bases. Germline assignment: CDR1 SGHAT and CDR2 FQNNGV. The CDR3 extends over 16 amino acids. The V and J ends lost 6 bases and 1 base, in that order; junction bases with no gene match: 6. CDR3 amino acids: CASRPSGRIRTDTQYF. The CDR3 DNA reads TGTGCCAGCAGACCTAGCGGGAGGATACGCACAGATACGCAGTATTTT.

This chain joins TRBV19 and TRBJ1-1; D gene uncertain. The CDR3 runs 11 residues. The germline CDR1 and CDR2 sequences are LNHDA and SQIVND (reference sequence). The V and J ends lost 3 bases and 7 bases respectively, with 6 bases between them. The CDR3 DNA sequence: TGTGCCAGTAGTATTTACAGTGAAGCTTTCTTT. Protein: CASSIYSEAFF.

The CDR3 protein is CASTFSRVSNYGYTF. CDR3 sequence (DNA): TGTGCCAGCACCTTTTCCCGCGTATCAAACTATGGCTACACCTTC. The rearrangement uses TRBV5-4 and TRBJ1-2; D gene uncertain. Deletions cut 6 bases from V and 2 bases from J, with 17 bases between. Germline loops: CDR1 SGHNT, CDR2 YYREEE (reference sequence). The CDR3 covers 15 residues.

This clone came up once. The chain joins TRBV19 to TRBJ2-7; D gene unclear. Germline CDR1 is LNHDA and CDR2 is SQIVND (reference sequence). The CDR3 length is 12 residues. Trimming took off 9 bases at V and 5 bases at J, with 14 bases between the two ends. The CDR3 region is CARPAKFDEQYF. In nucleotides, the CDR3 is TGTGCCAGACCAGCCAAGTTCGACGAGCAGTACTTC.

The rearrangement joins TRBV5-4 to TRBJ2-5; the match to TRBD2 covers 7 bases. After removal of 3 bases from V and 5 bases from J, the junction contained 10 bases not matched to a gene. Germline V gene sequence: CDR1 SGHNT, CDR2 YYREEE (reference sequence). This CDR3 is 15 amino acids long. The CDR3 DNA sequence: TGTGCCAGCAGCTCGAGCGGGAAGGCTGGGGAGACCCAGTACTTC. Translated: CASSSSGKAGETQYF. The variable domain in full, completed from reference TRBV5-4 and TRBJ2-5, reads ETGVTQSPTHLIKTRGQQVTLRCSSQSGHNTVSWYQQALGQGPQFIFQYYREEENGRGNFPPRFSGLQFPNYSSELNVNALELDDSALYLCASSSSGKAGETQYFGPGTRLLVL.

The gene calls are TRBV15 and TRBJ1-3; no clear D. Trimming shortened V by 3 bases and J by 0 bases, and 6 bases separated the two germline ends. This CDR3 contains 14 residues. Per the germline V gene, CDR1 is LNHNV and CDR2 is YYDKDF (reference sequence). The CDR3 region is CATSRPGSGNTIYF. In DNA, the CDR3 is TGTGCCACCAGCAGGCCGGGCTCTGGAAACACCATATATTTT.

This clone was found a few times. The J gene is TRBJ2-7, the V gene TRBV30, with TRBD1 matching over 9 bases. This CDR3 is built from 14 residues. The germline V gene encodes CDR1 GTSNPN and CDR2 SVGIG (reference sequence). V was pared by 2 bases and J by 5 bases, with 7 bases of the junction left unmatched. The DNA for the CDR3 is TGTGCCTGGAGTTTAACAGGGGGCTTCAACGAGCAGTACTTC. Amino acid sequence: CAWSLTGGFNEQYF.

The V and J genes are TRBV5-1 and TRBJ2-1, with 10 bases lining up with TRBD2. The CDR3 has 19 amino acids. The junction had 13 bases not matched to a gene; V was cut back by 4 bases and J by 0 bases. Germline assignment: CDR1 SGHRS and CDR2 YFSETQ. Here the CDR3 DNA reads TGCGCCAGCAGCGCAGGACTAGCGGCGGGCCTTAGCTCCTACAATGAGCAGTTCTTC. This gives the protein CASSAGLAAGLSSYNEQFF. Full variable domain (missing parts from reference TRBV5-1 and TRBJ2-1): KAGVTQTPRYLIKTRGQQVTLSCSPISGHRSVSWYQQTPGQGLQFLFEYFSETQRNKGNFPGRFSGRQFSNSRSEMNVSTLELGDSALYLCASSAGLAAGLSSYNEQFFGPGTRLTVL.

This clone has just one count. This rearrangement joins TRBV29-1 to TRBJ2-2; TRBD2 is a possible D gene (6 bases). From germline, CDR1 is SQVTM and CDR2 ANQGSEA. Trimming removed 6 bases at V and 4 bases at J, with 21 bases between. The CDR3 runs to 16 residues. Here the CDR3 DNA reads TGCAGCGTCCCGAACTATCGGGGGAGTGGCACCGGGGAGCTGTTTTTT. Encoded protein: CSVPNYRGSGTGELFF.

Of note for this clone: The junction does not match germline at one end; this may be a read error. The genes are TRBV11-3 and TRBJ1-1; D may be TRBD1 (5 bases). Germline loops: CDR1 SGHNT, CDR2 YENEEA. The CDR3 is made up of 16 amino acids. In nucleotides, the CDR3 is TGTGCCAGCAGCTTATCGTGGGGACCGTCGAACACTGGAGCTTTTTTT. This encodes CASSLSWGPSNTGAFF.

The CDR3 is CASSPYLLDSSYEQYF. For the CDR3, the DNA is TGTGCCAGCAGCCCGTACCTTCTGGACAGTTCCTACGAGCAGTACTTC. V is TRBV5-6 and J is TRBJ2-7, with D perhaps matching TRBD1 (6 bases). The germline CDR1 and CDR2 sequences are SGHDT and YYEEEE. The germline V and J ends were trimmed by 4 bases and 1 base, with 18 bases remaining between them. The CDR3 sequence is 16 residues long.

The CDR3 is CATRSGAPQETQYF. Written as DNA, the CDR3 is TGTGCCACTCGGTCGGGAGCCCCGCAAGAGACCCAGTACTTC. This chain joins TRBV10-3 and TRBJ2-5; D perhaps matches TRBD2 (6 bases). The V and J ends lost 10 bases and 2 bases respectively, with 17 bases between them. The CDR3 covers 14 residues. Germline V lookup: CDR1 ENHRY, CDR2 SYGVKD.

V gene TRBV19 combines with J gene TRBJ2-7, with D tentatively TRBD2 (7 bases). The CDR3 length is 14 residues. Looked up from germline, CDR1 is LNHDA and CDR2 is SQIVND (reference sequence). Between the trimmed V and J ends, which lost 3 bases and 4 bases, there was a span of 13 bases. The CDR3 DNA sequence: TGTGCCAGTAGTATGGCGGGGGCAACGTACGAGCAGTACTTC. It translates to CASSMAGATYEQYF.

The chain couples TRBV28 to TRBJ1-1; D possibly corresponds to TRBD1 (5 bases). Germline V gene lookup returns CDR1 MDHEN and CDR2 SYDVKM. The CDR3 runs 14 residues. The V and J ends lost 7 bases and 6 bases respectively, with 18 bases between them. This CDR3 reads CASTRLQVGAEAFF. DNA for the CDR3: TGTGCCAGCACAAGGCTTCAGGTGGGGGCTGAAGCTTTCTTT.

The chain recombines TRBV27 with TRBJ1-4, with 7 nucleotides matching TRBD1. The CDR3 runs 14 residues. CDR1 is MNHEY and CDR2 is SMNVEV in the germline V gene (reference sequence). J gave up 3 bases and V 4 bases, and 2 bases lay outside the gene matches. As DNA, the CDR3 is TGTGCCAGCAGTTCCGGGACAGCTAATGAAAAACTGTTTTTT. Its translation: CASSSGTANEKLFF.

This chain connects TRBV7-9 to TRBJ2-7; 9 positions match TRBD2. The germline V gene encodes CDR1 SEHNR and CDR2 FQNEAQ (reference sequence). The ends lost 5 bases at V and 6 bases at J; junction bases unmatched: 11. This CDR3 is 15 amino acids long. This CDR3 reads CASSLSSGVAGEQYF. In DNA, the CDR3 is TGTGCCAGCAGCCTATCTAGCGGGGTGGCGGGCGAGCAGTACTTC.

The table lists this clone with a few counts. The J gene is TRBJ1-4, the V gene TRBV7-4; perhaps TRBD1 as D (6 bases). The ends were cut back, 2 bases at V and 1 base at J, with 11 bases in the middle. CDR1 and CDR2 from the germline V gene are SGHVT and SQSDAQ. The CDR3 has 16 residues. CDR3 coding DNA: TGTGCCAGCAGCTTAAGACCAGGGGTAACTAATGAAAAACTGTTTTTT. It encodes CASSLRPGVTNEKLFF.

The rearrangement links TRBV7-9 to TRBJ1-2; D perhaps matches TRBD1 (6 bases). V shed 3 bases and J shed 2 bases, with 16 bases lying between them. Germline assignment: CDR1 SEHNR and CDR2 FQNEAQ (reference sequence). The CDR3 is 16 amino acids. CDR3 DNA sequence: TGTGCCAGCAGCTTTGGAGTGGGGGCCGAAAACTATGGCTACACCTTC. Translated, it gives CASSFGVGAENYGYTF.

V gene TRBV28 combines with J gene TRBJ1-1; no clear D gene. The CDR3 length is 12 residues. The germline V gene encodes CDR1 MDHEN and CDR2 SYDVKM. V was shortened by 1 base and J by 6 bases, with 6 bases between the two germline ends. CDR3 sequence (DNA): TGTGCCAGCAGTTTATTGCGGTCTGAAGCTTTCTTT. Protein: CASSLLRSEAFF.

J is TRBJ1-1 and V is TRBV5-1; D gene uncertain. The CDR3 consists of 15 residues. CDR1 and CDR2 (germline): SGHRS, YFSETQ. Trimming left V 0 bases short and J 0 bases short, with 9 bases between. CDR3 amino acids: CASSLVGNLNTEAFF. CDR3 in DNA: TGCGCCAGCAGCTTGGTTGGGAATCTGAACACTGAAGCTTTCTTT.

This clone was seen a few times. This chain joins TRBV7-2 and TRBJ1-2, with 9 bases lining up with TRBD1. Trimming cost V 6 bases and J 7 bases; bases outside gene matches: 9. This CDR3 region has 14 residues. Per germline, CDR1 SGHTA and CDR2 FQGNSA. DNA for the CDR3: TGTGCCAGCAGATATACAGGGGGCATAGGTGGCTACACCTTC. It is translated as CASRYTGGIGGYTF. The full variable domain, its missing parts supplied by reference TRBV7-2 and TRBJ1-2, is GAGVSQSPSNKVTEKGKDVELRCDPISGHTALYWYRQSLGQGLEFLIYFQGNSAPDKSGLPSDRFSAERTGGSVSTLTIQRTQQEDSAVYLCASRYTGGIGGYTFGSGTRLTVV.

This clone showed up just a few times. This chain links TRBV5-6 with TRBJ2-5; 9 nucleotides match TRBD1. This CDR3 comprises 13 residues. J was trimmed by 3 bases and V by 8 bases; bases with no gene match: 5. Germline-derived CDR1 and CDR2 are SGHDT and YYEEEE. The CDR3 loop is CASRQGVKETQYF. CDR3 in DNA: TGTGCCAGTCGACAGGGGGTTAAAGAGACCCAGTACTTC.

V gene TRBV5-8 combines with J gene TRBJ2-3, with 7 bases aligning to TRBD2. Germline V gives CDR1 SGHTS, CDR2 YDEGEE. Losses at the gene ends were 4 bases for V and 2 bases for J; bases not matched to a gene: 7. The CDR3 runs 15 residues. The CDR3: CASSPVGRDTDTQYF. The DNA of the CDR3 is TGTGCCAGCAGCCCCGTTGGGAGGGACACAGATACGCAGTATTTT.

The genes are TRBV18 and TRBJ1-5; 7 positions agree with TRBD1. CDR1 is KGHSH and CDR2 is LQKENI in the germline V gene. J was trimmed by 2 bases and V by 2 bases; bases with no gene match: 0. The CDR3 covers 14 residues. The CDR3 spells CASSPDRGNQPQHF. For the CDR3, the DNA is TGTGCCAGCTCACCAGACAGGGGCAATCAGCCCCAGCATTTT. Using reference TRBV18 and TRBJ1-5 for the parts outside the CDR3, the full variable domain is NAGVMQNPRHLVRRRGQEARLRCSPMKGHSHVYWYRQLPEEGLKFMVYLQKENIIDESGMPKERFSAEFPKEGPSILRIQQVVRGDSAAYFCASSPDRGNQPQHFGDGTRLSIL.